The sequence of this TCR beta chain was determined in a study of PD-1 blockade in classical Hodgkin lymphoma. Sequenced by immunoSEQ multiplex PCR; TCRdb stores in-frame clones only, minus some. The profile shows about 100,000 clones, approximately 80% of them singletons. Brentuximab vedotin exposure varied, and every patient relapsed after autologous stem cell transplantation. The sample consisted of peripheral blood mononuclear cells (PBMCs), taken at baseline. The sequence was collected from a human donor with classical Hodgkin lymphoma.

The CDR3 nucleotides read TGTGCCAGCAGTGACTCCCGATCTGGGGCCAACGTCCTGACTTTC. Encoded protein: CASSDSRSGANVLTF. This rearrangement joins TRBV6-4 to TRBJ2-6, with D uncertain. Germline V gene data show CDR1 as MRHNA and CDR2 as SNTAGT. Trimming left V 0 bases short and J 1 base short, with 4 bases between. CDR3 size: 15 residues.